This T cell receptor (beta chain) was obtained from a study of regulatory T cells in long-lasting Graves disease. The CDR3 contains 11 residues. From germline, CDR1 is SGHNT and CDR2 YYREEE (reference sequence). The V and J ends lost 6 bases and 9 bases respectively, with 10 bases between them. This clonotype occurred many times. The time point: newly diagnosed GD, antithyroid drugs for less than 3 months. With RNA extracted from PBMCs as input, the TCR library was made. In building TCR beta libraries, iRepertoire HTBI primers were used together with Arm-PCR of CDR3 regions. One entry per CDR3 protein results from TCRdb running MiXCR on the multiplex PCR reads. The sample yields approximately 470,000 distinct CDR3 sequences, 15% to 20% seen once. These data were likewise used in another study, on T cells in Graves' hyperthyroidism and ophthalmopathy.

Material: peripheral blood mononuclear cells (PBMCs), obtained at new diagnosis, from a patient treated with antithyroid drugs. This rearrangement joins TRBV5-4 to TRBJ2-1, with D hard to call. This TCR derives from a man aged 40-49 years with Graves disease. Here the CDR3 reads CASNQDGEQFF. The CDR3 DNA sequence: TGTGCCAGCAACCAGGACGGTGAGCAGTTCTTC.